This T cell receptor (beta chain) was obtained from a study of Ad26.COV2.S vaccination and SARS-CoV-2 variants. Study findings and constraints: The authors reported substantial breadth in spike-specific CD8+ and CD4+ T cell responses after vaccination.

Sequencing used immunoSEQ multiplex PCR; TCRdb keeps in-frame clones, though not all of them. The table shows about 400,000 clones, with around nine tenths occurring only once. Trimming cost V 4 bases and J 5 bases; bases outside gene matches: 6. The V gene's germline CDR1 is SEHNR and CDR2 FQNEAQ (reference sequence). The CDR3 spans 14 residues. Regarding treatment: some 19 received Ad26.COV2.S at low or high dose, single or two shots; 5 received placebo; per-sample allocation not given. On day 63 after the first injection, vaccine and placebo recipients gave samples. Regarding this clone: Its target is unknown.

The sample was peripheral blood, taken in a trial of Ad26.COV2.S vaccine versus placebo. The V gene is TRBV7-9, the J gene TRBJ2-5; 8 bases match TRBD1. The receptor comes from a person aged 18-65 years who received the Ad26.COV2.S COVID-19 vaccine or a placebo. CDR3 nucleotide sequence: TGTGCCAGCAGCTCTCGACAGGGGAGGGAGACCCAGTACTTC. It translates to CASSSRQGRETQYF.